The 25 T cell receptor beta chains given below trace back to one sample, sequenced in a study of cytomegalovirus exposure and HLA in healthy donors. Primers included in the PCR were 60 Vbeta and 13 Jbeta primers. Method: immunoSEQ multiplex PCR; TCRdb's copy keeps in-frame clones and lacks some. Of 95,000 to 150,000 clones listed, 75% to 85% are singletons. Sample: PBMCs. The source is a female donor in good health and CMV-seropositive.

This chain links TRBV30 with TRBJ1-5; no reliable D call. The V and J ends lost 3 bases and 5 bases respectively, with 11 bases between them. Germline-derived CDR1 and CDR2 are GTSNPN and SVGIG (reference sequence). CDR3 size: 13 residues. CDR3 protein: CAWSWSPDQPQHF. The CDR3 nucleotides read TGTGCCTGGAGCTGGAGTCCCGATCAGCCCCAGCATTTT.

Only a few counts were recorded for this clone. This sequence joins TRBV5-4 and TRBJ2-7; no definite D call. The germline V gene has CDR1 SGHNT and CDR2 YYREEE (reference sequence). The CDR3 is 13 amino acids. The germline V and J ends were trimmed by 2 bases and 2 bases, with 8 bases remaining between them. The CDR3: CASSFPETYEQYF. CDR3 in DNA: TGTGCCAGCAGCTTTCCTGAGACCTACGAGCAGTACTTC.

The chain employs TRBV18 and TRBJ2-5, with D possibly being TRBD1 (7 bases). V lost 5 bases, J lost 5 bases, and 12 bases lay in between. CDR3 length: 13 residues. The germline V gene has CDR1 KGHSH and CDR2 LQKENI. The CDR3 DNA is TGTGCCAGCTCAACTTCAGGGGGGGAGACCCAGTACTTC. Amino acid sequence: CASSTSGGETQYF.

The chain recombines TRBV6-5 with TRBJ1-2, with 9 bases matching TRBD1. CDR3 length equals 13 residues. CDR1 MNHEY and CDR2 SVGAGI come from the germline V gene. The ends lost 7 bases at V and 8 bases at J; junction bases unmatched: 8. CDR3 in DNA: TGTGCCAGCACCCCACAGGGGGCGCGAGGCTACACCTTC. Its protein is CASTPQGARGYTF.

The chain is built from TRBV30 and TRBJ1-5; 10 positions match TRBD1. The length of the CDR3 is 13 residues. V lost 1 base and J lost 7; bases outside the gene matches: 1. The V gene's germline CDR1 is GTSNPN and CDR2 SVGIG (reference sequence). The CDR3 nucleotides read TGTGCCTGGAGTGGGACAGGGGGACAGCCCCAGCATTTT. Encoded protein: CAWSGTGGQPQHF.

This clone was seen a handful of times. This chain joins TRBV5-4 and TRBJ1-1; weak D call: TRBD1 (5 bases). The V end was cut by 0 bases, the J end by 1 base, with 10 bases between. The germline V gene encodes CDR1 SGHNT and CDR2 YYREEE (reference sequence). The CDR3 runs 15 residues. CDR3 region: CASSLGVRENTEAFF. In DNA, the CDR3 is TGTGCCAGCAGCTTGGGCGTCAGGGAGAACACTGAAGCTTTCTTT.

The V gene is TRBV6-5, the J gene TRBJ1-5; D gene uncertain. This CDR3 comprises 15 residues. V was pared by 4 bases and J by 6 bases, with 16 bases between. CDR1 and CDR2 from the germline V gene are MNHEY and SVGAGI. CDR3 protein: CASSSRGPQGQPQHF. CDR3 in DNA: TGTGCCAGCAGTTCCCGGGGTCCTCAAGGTCAGCCCCAGCATTTT.

The chain carries TRBV6-1 and TRBJ1-2, with 7 nucleotides matching TRBD1. V lost 4 bases to trimming and J lost 4 bases; unmatched junction nucleotides: 0. The length of the CDR3 is 12 residues. The germline CDR1 and CDR2 sequences are MNHNS and SASEGT. The CDR3 nucleotides are TGTGCCAGCAGTGGACAGGGCTATGGCTACACCTTC. Translated: CASSGQGYGYTF.

The chain links TRBV5-1 to TRBJ2-7; 7 bases match TRBD1. The germline V gene has CDR1 SGHRS and CDR2 YFSETQ. The CDR3 totals 13 residues. Germline trimming cut 3 bases from V and 5 bases from J; bases unmatched to any gene: 5. CDR3 amino acids: CASSSTGSHEQYF. For the CDR3, the DNA is TGCGCCAGCAGCTCGACAGGGAGTCACGAGCAGTACTTC.

The chain combines TRBV5-4 with TRBJ2-7, with a weak D call TRBD2 (7 bases). Trimming took off 3 bases at V and 6 bases at J, with 22 bases between the two ends. The germline V gene has CDR1 SGHNT and CDR2 YYREEE (reference sequence). The CDR3 covers 16 residues. The CDR3 nucleotides are TGTGCCAGCAGCTCGAAGACCGTAGGGGGGGGTAGCGAGCAGTACTTC. Protein product: CASSSKTVGGGSEQYF.

The chain joins TRBV10-2 to TRBJ2-3, with 7 bases that match TRBD2. The germline V gene has CDR1 WSHSY and CDR2 SAAADI. The CDR3 covers 15 residues. The junction had 7 bases not matched to a gene; V was cut back by 3 bases and J by 4 bases. Here the CDR3 DNA reads TGCGCCAGCAGTGACTTTAGCGGGCCGGCAGATACGCAGTATTTT. As protein: CASSDFSGPADTQYF.

This rearrangement joins TRBV9 to TRBJ1-6; a possible D gene is TRBD1 (6 bases). The CDR3 has 15 amino acids. Trimming removed 4 bases at V and 7 bases at J, with 15 bases between. Germline values: CDR1 SGDLS, CDR2 YYNGEE. This chain's CDR3 is CASSPSTGPNSPLHF. The CDR3 DNA follows: TGTGCCAGCAGCCCATCGACAGGACCCAATTCACCCCTCCACTTT.

This chain uses TRBV2 with TRBJ1-5, with 8 bases aligning to TRBD1. The germline V gene encodes CDR1 SNHLY and CDR2 FYNNEI. V lost 5 bases and J lost 7; bases outside the gene matches: 7. The CDR3 loop spans 14 amino acids. Here the CDR3 DNA reads TGTGCCAGCAGTAGACAGGGGTCGGGACAGCCCCAGCATTTT. This translates into CASSRQGSGQPQHF.

This clone was observed a few times. This chain joins TRBV5-8 and TRBJ2-7; 8 bases fit TRBD1. There are 15 residues in the CDR3. Germline V gives CDR1 SGHTS, CDR2 YDEGEE. The V and J ends lost 4 bases and 2 bases, in that order; junction bases with no gene match: 8. CDR3 nucleotides: TGTGCCAGCAGCGAGGAGACAGGGGCAACCTACGAGCAGTACTTC. Amino acid sequence: CASSEETGATYEQYF.

The chain uses TRBV5-1 and TRBJ1-2; the match to TRBD1 covers 11 bases. The CDR3 is 15 amino acids. The J segment lost 10 bases and the V segment lost 0 bases, leaving 8 bases of the junction unmatched. Germline V gene data show CDR1 as SGHRS and CDR2 as YFSETQ. The CDR3 loop is CASSLEPLGQGVYTF. The CDR3 DNA is TGCGCCAGCAGCTTGGAGCCCTTGGGACAGGGGGTCTACACCTTC.

V usage is TRBV14 and J usage is TRBJ2-3; a possible D gene is TRBD2 (5 bases). The ends were cut back, 4 bases at V and 0 bases at J, with 17 bases in the middle. In germline, CDR1 is SGHDN, CDR2 FVKESK. CDR3 length equals 17 residues. CDR3 sequence reads: CASSPRLATSSTDTQYF. CDR3 coding DNA: TGTGCCAGCAGCCCCCGGTTAGCGACTTCTAGCACAGATACGCAGTATTTT.

The gene calls are TRBV6-1 and TRBJ2-5, with a weak D call TRBD2 (5 bases). The CDR3 totals 14 residues. The germline V gene encodes CDR1 MNHNS and CDR2 SASEGT. V shed 7 bases and J shed 4 bases, with 16 bases lying between them. The CDR3 protein is CASNSDFTRETQYF. CDR3 nucleotide sequence: TGTGCCAGCAATTCGGACTTTACAAGAGAGACCCAGTACTTC.

Details on this clone: A read error may account for a junction end that differs from germline. The genes are TRBV19 and TRBJ1-5; perhaps TRBD1 as D (6 bases). Germline V gene data show CDR1 as LNHDA and CDR2 as SQIVND (reference sequence). This CDR3 has 14 residues. The chain's CDR3 is CASRLRQDSQAQHF. The CDR3, as DNA: TGTGCCAGTAGATTAAGACAGGATAGTCAGGCCCAGCATTTT.

V and J are TRBV12-5 and TRBJ1-5; no firm D call. Germline CDR1 is LGHNT and CDR2 is FRNRAP. The CDR3 spans 13 residues. V lost 1 base and J lost 4, with 5 bases in between. The CDR3 region has the DNA TGTGCTAGTGGTTTGGATCCGAATCAGCCCCAGCATTTT. Its protein is CASGLDPNQPQHF. Full variable domain (missing parts from reference TRBV12-5 and TRBJ1-5): DARVTQTPRHKVTEMGQEVTMRCQPILGHNTVFWYRQTMMQGLELLAYFRNRAPLDDSGMPKDRFSAEMPDATLATLKIQPSEPRDSAVYFCASGLDPNQPQHFGDGTRLSIL.

V is TRBV9 and J is TRBJ2-3; 7 bases match TRBD2. Germline CDR1 and CDR2: SGDLS and YYNGEE. There are 16 residues in the CDR3. V lost 0 bases, J lost 1 base, and 5 bases stayed unmatched. Here the CDR3 reads CASSVGAGRGTDTQYF. The CDR3 nucleotides are TGTGCCAGCAGCGTAGGGGCAGGGAGGGGCACAGATACGCAGTATTTT.

The sample holds a few counts of this clone. The chain employs TRBV28 and TRBJ1-2, with D hard to call. Trimming took off 1 base at V and 3 bases at J, with 3 bases between the two ends. This CDR3 is 12 amino acids long. In germline, CDR1 is MDHEN, CDR2 SYDVKM. In nucleotides, the CDR3 is TGTGCCAGCAGTTTATCAGACTATGGCTACACCTTC. Translation: CASSLSDYGYTF.

Here the CDR3 DNA reads TGTGCCAGCAGCTTGGGAGGCATCCAAGAGACCCAGTACTTC. Its translation is CASSLGGIQETQYF. This rearrangement joins TRBV7-9 to TRBJ2-5; TRBD2 is a possible D gene (6 bases). Germline V gives CDR1 SEHNR, CDR2 FQNEAQ (reference sequence). This CDR3 region has 14 residues. With 3 bases removed from V and 1 base from J, the gap between germline ends came to 9 bases.

This clone turned up a few times. The V and J genes are TRBV6-5 and TRBJ2-6; a possible D gene is TRBD1 (5 bases). This CDR3 contains 15 residues. V lost 1 base to trimming and J lost 3 bases, with 7 bases between them. Germline lookup yields CDR1 MNHEY and CDR2 SVGAGI. CDR3 DNA: TGTGCCAGCAGTTACTTTCAGGGTGGGGCCAACGTCCTGACTTTC. Translating it yields CASSYFQGGANVLTF.

This chain joins TRBV6-1 and TRBJ1-4; D uncertain. The CDR3 has 11 residues. V was clipped by 11 bases and J by 5 bases, with 9 bases between them. Per germline, CDR1 MNHNS and CDR2 SASEGT. CDR3: CAARENEKLFF. The CDR3 DNA follows: TGTGCCGCCCGGGAAAATGAAAAACTGTTTTTT.

The genes are TRBV23-1 and TRBJ1-3, with 9 bases that match TRBD1. TRBV23-1 qualifies as an ORF whose function is uncertain. Trimming took 8 bases from V and 6 from J; bases not matched to a gene: 11. The CDR3 is made up of 15 amino acids. DNA of the CDR3: TGCGCCAGCGTACCCCGGGACAGGGACTTAAACACCATATATTTT. It specifies CASVPRDRDLNTIYF.